The present TCR beta chain was sequenced within a study of neurological immune-mediated disorders. The study's findings and limits: CDR3 amino acid sequences found in expanded clones were never shared across subjects, suggesting private repertoires in all groups. The most TCR clonal expansion was seen in HTLV-1-associated myelopathy, whereas the least was seen in multiple sclerosis, below the level in healthy controls.

The starting material, 2 million PBMCs stored at -80 C, gave rise to the unsorted libraries. 5'RACE with 10-nucleotide random UMIs produced the cDNA. One entry per CDR3 protein, called by TCRdb with MiXCR from the 5' RACE reads. The sample comprises about 24,000 distinct CDR3 sequences, 13% of which are singletons, and 16% rests with the top ten. Many counts were recorded for this clonotype. What it recognizes is unknown. Germline lookup yields CDR1 LNHNV and CDR2 YYDKDF (reference sequence). The CDR3 is 18 amino acids. J was trimmed by 4 bases and V by 0 bases; bases with no gene match: 12. The sample comprised PBMCs. This clonotype originated in a middle-aged woman with HTLV-1-associated myelopathy (HAM/TSP). This chain links TRBV15 with TRBJ1-5; the match to TRBD1 covers 7 bases. Written as DNA, the CDR3 is TGTGCCACCAGCAGAGATCTTGTCTCACAGGGGATGAATCAGCCCCAGCATTTT. It codes for CATSRDLVSQGMNQPQHF. Supplemented by reference TRBV15 and TRBJ1-5, the full variable domain reads DAMVIQNPRYQVTQFGKPVTLSCSQTLNHNVMYWYQQKSSQAPKLLFHYYDKDFNNEADTPDNFQSRRPNTSFCFLDIRSPGLGDTAMYLCATSRDLVSQGMNQPQHFGDGTRLSIL.